This TCR beta chain was documented in a study of cytomegalovirus exposure and HLA in healthy donors. Study outcomes and limitations: Most sequenced TCRs were rare (though some public TCRs occurred in many donors).

The CDR3 sequence is 13 residues long. Germline V gene data show CDR1 as SSHAT and CDR2 as FNYEAQ (reference sequence). Both 60 Vbeta primers and 13 Jbeta primers went into the PCR. Generated by immunoSEQ multiplex PCR, the TCRdb table keeps only in-frame clones and is missing some. The sample has some 180,000 clones; 70% to 80% are singletons. With respect to this clone: Its cognate antigen is unknown. The junction and the germline gene differ at one end; a read error may be behind it.

The specimen was PBMCs. This TCR was sampled from a man younger than 30 in good health and CMV-seronegative. The rearrangement links TRBV7-7 to TRBJ2-5; 7 bases agree with TRBD1. The CDR3 loop reads CASSTTGVETQYF. The CDR3 DNA is TGTGCTAGCAGCACCACAGGGGTGGAGACCCAGTACTTC.